This T cell receptor (beta chain) is from a study of control samples from healthy donors and cancer patients. As to this clone: Other DNA sequences in this specimen translate into the identical CDR3.

The data were produced by immunoSEQ multiplex PCR, yet TCRdb's version contains in-frame clones alone and is incomplete. The profile shows about 180,000 clones, around nine tenths of them singletons. There are 14 residues in the CDR3. The germline V gene encodes CDR1 KGHSH and CDR2 LQKENI. With 3 bases removed from V and 4 bases from J, the gap between germline ends came to 10 bases. The V and J genes are TRBV18 and TRBJ1-3; perhaps TRBD1 as D (5 bases). Sequencing was carried out using blood. The source is a man aged 25-45 years in good health. The CDR3 DNA reads as TGTGCCAGCTCACCGGGGACGGTCGGAAACACCATATATTTT. Amino acids: CASSPGTVGNTIYF.